This record concerns one T cell receptor beta chain sequence. Its antigen is still unknown. No much larger clone exists at a distance of one base, and base qualities are not known. The library was prepared using the immunoSEQ multiplex PCR assay. Drawn from immuneACCESS, this table holds only the in-frame rearrangements with V and J called that TCRdb kept. Clones are partly lost; checked studies trace under half to an unresolved V gene and leave the rest unexplained. Recorded for this sample are hundreds of thousands of clones; approximately 83% of them occurred a single time. The ten largest clones represent about 0.011% of the sample. This entry is derived from a study of shared T cell receptors in the human thymus (dated by TCRdb to 2020 to 2022). About the study as a whole: The study investigated the way shared, self-reactive T-cell receptor alpha chains are produced in the human thymus.

V gives up 3 bases and J gives up 0 bases, and the segment between their germline ends measures 5 bases. From cysteine to phenylalanine, the CDR3 is 13 amino acids long. Here the CDR3 DNA is all that survives: 39 bases in frame from base 1. Taken from the germline V gene (reference sequence), the CDR1 and CDR2 loops are SEHNR and FQNEAQ. The data were also submitted as part of a second study, on human thymus T cells. As the second publication notes: In Finland, the donors were immunologically healthy infants who were having open corrective cardiac surgery for congenital heart defects. Thymus tissue was collected as surgical resects that were removed during corrective cardiac surgery. Both the thymic and the peripheral blood repertoires appeared to show biased V and J gene segment usage. The related research found that thymic TCR repertoires overlapped highly between unrelated individuals. The study used under ten infant thymus samples plus four related peripheral blood samples to characterize TCR alpha and beta repertoires. The infant donors were about 6 to 250 days old, and the cohort included several males and two females. After being mechanically released from the tissue, thymocytes were kept at -70 degrees C in pellets of roughly 9.5-31 million cells. Genomic DNA was extracted from frozen cell pellets with a QIAsymphony instrument. TCRB and TCRAD loci were amplified from a standardized quantity of quality-controlled genomic DNA using the immunoSEQ multiplex PCR assay. The amplicons spanned the V(D)J region and were long enough to cover the CDR3 and allow V and J genes to be identified. The commercial immunoSEQ service was used to sequence amplicons on an Illumina platform. Primer bias and sequencing errors were corrected as previously described, and TCRAD and TCRB definitions were based on the IMGT database. immunoSEQ Analyzer 3.0 and VDJTools were used for repertoire analysis, which covered basic statistics, V/J segment usage, diversity estimates, rarefaction and pairwise overlap. Chao1, ChaoE, Efron-Thisted, Shannon and inverse Simpson indices were used to estimate diversity, which was also estimated on datasets down-sampled to the smallest sample. For repertoire overlap, CDR3 nucleotide sequence, V gene and J gene had to match strictly, and clustering was done by Jaccard-based multidimensional scaling. On average, thymus samples gave 800,000 or so unique TCRB clonotypes, whereas blood samples gave 75,000 to 95,000.

This receptor was identified in a girl in the first two years of life with a congenital heart defect. Donor details come from another sample of the same person, matched by shared clones. The rearrangement joined TRBV7-9 to TRBJ2-5, with the D gene not confidently named. Sequencing used thymocytes. The encoded CDR3 is CASSFNDQETQYF. The sequenced DNA is TGTGCCAGCAGCTTCAATGACCAAGAGACCCAGTACTTC.